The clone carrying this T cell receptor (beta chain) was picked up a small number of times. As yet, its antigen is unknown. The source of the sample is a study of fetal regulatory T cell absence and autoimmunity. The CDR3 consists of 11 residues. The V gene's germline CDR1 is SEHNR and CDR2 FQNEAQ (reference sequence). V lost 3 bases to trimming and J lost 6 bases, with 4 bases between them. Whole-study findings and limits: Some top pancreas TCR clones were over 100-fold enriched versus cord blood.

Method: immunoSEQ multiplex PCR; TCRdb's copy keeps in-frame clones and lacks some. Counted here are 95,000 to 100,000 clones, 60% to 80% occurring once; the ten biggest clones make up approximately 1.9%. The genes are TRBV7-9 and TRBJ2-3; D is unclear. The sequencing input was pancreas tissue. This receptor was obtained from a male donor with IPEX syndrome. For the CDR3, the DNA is TGTGCCAGCAGCTTGTGGGATACGCAGTATTTT. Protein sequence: CASSLWDTQYF.